The subject of this entry is one TCR beta chain. The target antigen is unknown. The data derive from a study of cytomegalovirus exposure and HLA in healthy donors. Study-level information: Of over 350 genotyped donors, roughly 81% grouped in the Caucasian-associated ancestry cluster. Whole-study findings and limits: According to a later analysis, donors in an Asian-associated ancestry cluster reportedly had fewer N-insertions than the approximately 670-donor mean. TCR association rates varied by HLA locus in a later analysis, with DRB1 highest and HLA-C lowest.

Use of 60 Vbeta and 13 Jbeta primers characterized the PCR. Source study methods: Later, an analysis found around 77 million unique TCR beta chains, and roughly 10 million of these were shared. Sequencing was performed with immunoSEQ multiplex PCR; in TCRdb, only in-frame clones are kept and a portion is missing. V, J and clone size derive from that table, while D and trimming were established from the DNA sequence. This table has roughly 190,000 clones, around four fifths appearing once. The J segment lost 2 bases and the V segment lost 3 bases, leaving 6 bases of the junction unmatched. Germline V gene sequence: CDR1 SGHRS, CDR2 YFSETQ. This CDR3 has 17 amino acids.

This TCR was recovered from a female donor in good health and CMV-seronegative. Sequencing input: PBMCs. This chain links TRBV5-1 with TRBJ2-6; 9 bases map to TRBD1. CDR3 in amino acids: CASSSQGAGAGANVLTF. Written as DNA, the CDR3 is TGCGCCAGCAGCTCACAGGGGGCTGGGGCTGGGGCCAACGTCCTGACTTTC.